This T cell receptor (beta chain) came from a study of breast tumors, draining lymph nodes, adjacent tissues (dated by TCRdb to about 2016). With respect to the entire study: Breast cancer patients provided tumor, adjacent nontumor tissue and axillary lymph nodes, and the study compared the TCR beta repertoires across these three sources. In human breast cancer, the study set out to evaluate how tumor, surrounding tissue and draining lymph node repertoires relate to one another and whether T cells may move between these sites.

The listed sequencing device is Illumina HiSeq 2000. TCR beta chain libraries were generated by multiplex PCR amplification. High-throughput sequencing was used to analyze the amplified TCR beta chain products. TCRdb reworked the public reads: Q25 trimming with fastp, MiXCR clone assembly, productive beta chains retained. Rows matching on CDR3 protein sequence are summarized as one entry with the most common DNA and genes. The sample profile shows about 16,000 distinct CDR3 sequences; 45% of them were found once. 13% of the sample is held by the ten biggest clonotypes. The CDR3 spans 12 residues, from the cysteine through the phenylalanine. Only the CDR3 portion is preserved as DNA: 36 bases, with reading frame beginning at the first base. CDR1 and CDR2 were assigned from the germline V gene as MGHDK and SYGVNS. The junction carries 6 bases between V and J, which are trimmed by 5 bases and 4 bases respectively.

The sample holds a few counts of this clonotype. Its antigen is unknown. No qualities accompany the bases; no much larger clone lies one base away. Summary of the overall study and its limitations: In luminal-like breast cancer, tumor and nontumor tissue repertoires resembled each other significantly more than in basal-like breast cancer. The study presented the conclusion that tumor T cells originate in lymph nodes as consistent with a hypothesis, not as something directly demonstrated. The data were considered consistent with the idea that most tumor T cells come from the lymph node and then expand in tumor tissue. Tumor T-cell repertoires showed less diversity than lymph node repertoires and more diversity than nontumor tissue repertoires, and tumor T-cell repertoires showed preferential V and J gene usage.

The adjacent samples were made up of nontumor breast tissue that surrounded the tumor. This receptor chain uses TRBV25-1 and TRBJ2-1, with no confidently assigned D gene. The sequenced material came from tumor-adjacent breast tissue. This receptor was identified in a female donor with breast cancer. Some clones in this sample may be carry-over from other donors' samples. The DNA sequence follows: TGTGCCAGCAGTCGCTCATACAATGAGCAGTTCTTC. It encodes CASSRSYNEQFF.